The T cell receptor (beta chain) described here comes from a study of shared clonotypes between healthy human individuals. Study-wide context: Participating donors consisted of two women and a few men aged 18 to 49. Study-level results: What rarefaction showed was incomplete sorted-subset sequencing despite large depth. Naive CD4 clonotypes overlapped across several donors at around 5%.

In the source study's methods: Owing to the provision of junction-only sequences devoid of quality scores by immunoSEQ, filtering differed. TCRdb's table, derived via immunoSEQ multiplex PCR, lists solely in-frame clones and lacks some. V and J calls and clone size are given by that table; D and trimming were obtained from the DNA. In the table there are about 600,000 clones, nearly 98% of which are singletons. Per germline, CDR1 MNHEY and CDR2 SMNVEV (reference sequence). V lost 2 bases and J lost 3; bases outside the gene matches: 1. The length of the CDR3 is 15 residues. For this clone: The antigen is unknown. The sample carries other DNA sequences with the same CDR3.

Cells designated naive CD8 were CD45RO-negative and were positively selected for CCR7, with terminally differentiated effector memory CD45RA+ cells excluded. The sequence came from a man aged 25-45 years in good health. Sequenced material: naive CD8+ T cells sorted from blood. The chain recombines TRBV27 with TRBJ2-7; 13 positions match TRBD2. CDR3 protein: CASSLRLAGGYEQYF. The CDR3 DNA sequence: TGTGCCAGCAGTTTAAGACTAGCGGGAGGCTACGAGCAGTACTTC.